This T cell receptor (beta chain) was observed in a study of Ad26.COV2.S vaccination and SARS-CoV-2 variants. The table came from immunoSEQ multiplex PCR; TCRdb's copy has only in-frame clones and leaves some out. Of around 300,000 clones in the sample, 88% are singletons; the top ten hold 5.5% to 7%. Described treatment: approximately 18 received Ad26.COV2.S at low or high dose, single or two shots; several received placebo; per-sample allocation not given. Sampling was performed 63 days after the first vaccine or placebo injection. The sample holds a few counts of this clone. The sequencing used peripheral blood, collected in a trial of Ad26.COV2.S vaccine versus placebo. This TCR came from a person aged 18 to 65 who received the Ad26.COV2.S COVID-19 vaccine or a placebo.

CDR3 region: CASSLAGTGGSGNTIYF. The CDR3 DNA sequence: TGTGCCAGCAGCTTAGCGGGGACAGGGGGCTCTGGAAACACCATATATTTT. This chain links TRBV7-2 with TRBJ1-3, with TRBD1 matching over 11 bases. V was pared by 0 bases and J by 0 bases, with 1 base of the junction left unmatched. The CDR3 consists of 17 residues. Germline V gene lookup returns CDR1 SGHTA and CDR2 FQGNSA. The entire variable domain, with the rest obtained from reference TRBV7-2 and TRBJ1-3, is as follows: GAGVSQSPSNKVTEKGKDVELRCDPISGHTALYWYRQSLGQGLEFLIYFQGNSAPDKSGLPSDRFSAERTGGSVSTLTIQRTQQEDSAVYLCASSLAGTGGSGNTIYFGEGSWLTVV.